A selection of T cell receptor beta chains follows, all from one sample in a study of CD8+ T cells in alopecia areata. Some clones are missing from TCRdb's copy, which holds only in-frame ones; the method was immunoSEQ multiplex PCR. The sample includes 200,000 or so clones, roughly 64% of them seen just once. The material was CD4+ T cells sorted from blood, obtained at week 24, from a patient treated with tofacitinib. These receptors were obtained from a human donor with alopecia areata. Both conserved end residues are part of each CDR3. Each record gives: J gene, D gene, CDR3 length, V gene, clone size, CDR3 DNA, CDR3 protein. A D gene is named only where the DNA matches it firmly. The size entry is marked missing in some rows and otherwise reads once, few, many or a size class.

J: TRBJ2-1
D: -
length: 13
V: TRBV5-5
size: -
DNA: TGTGCCAGCAGCTTTGACTCCCTGGGTGAGCAGTTCTTC
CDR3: CASSFDSLGEQFF

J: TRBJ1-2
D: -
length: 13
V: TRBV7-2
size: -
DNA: TGTGCCAGCAGATCGCCAGGGAGTGGTGGCTACACCTTC
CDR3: CASRSPGSGGYTF

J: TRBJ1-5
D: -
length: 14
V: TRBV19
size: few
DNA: TGTGCCAGTAGTATAGAGAAGGGTGGACAGCCCCAGCATTTT
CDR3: CASSIEKGGQPQHF

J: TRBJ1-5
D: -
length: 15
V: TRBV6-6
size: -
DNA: TGTGCCAGCAGTTTCGGCCAGGAGGGCAATCAGCCCCAGCATTTT
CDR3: CASSFGQEGNQPQHF

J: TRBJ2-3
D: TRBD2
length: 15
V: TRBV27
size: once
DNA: TGTGCCAGCAGTTTATCCAGCGGGGGCACAGATACGCAGTATTTT
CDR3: CASSLSSGGTDTQYF

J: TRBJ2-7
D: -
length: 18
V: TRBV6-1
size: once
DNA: TGTGCCAGCAGTGGGGGGTTACGGTCGCGCGGATTGGCGTACGAGCAGTACTTC
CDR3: CASSGGLRSRGLAYEQYF

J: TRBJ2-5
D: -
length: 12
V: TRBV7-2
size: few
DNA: TGTGCCAGCAGCTCCGGGCACGAGACCCAGTACTTC
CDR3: CASSSGHETQYF

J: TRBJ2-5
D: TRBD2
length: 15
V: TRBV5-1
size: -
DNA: TGCGCCAGTGGGGGAACGGGAGGGCCTGGAGAGACCCAGTACTTC
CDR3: CASGGTGGPGETQYF

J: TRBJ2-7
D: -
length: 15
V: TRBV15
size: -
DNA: TGTGCCACCAGCAGAGCTTGGGGGCAAAGGAACGAGCAGTACTTC
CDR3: CATSRAWGQRNEQYF

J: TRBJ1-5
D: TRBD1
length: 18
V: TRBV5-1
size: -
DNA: TGCGCCAGCAGCTTGGAGGACCCGGGACAGGGTAGCAATCAGCCCCAGCATTTT
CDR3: CASSLEDPGQGSNQPQHF

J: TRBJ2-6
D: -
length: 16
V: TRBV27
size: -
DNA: TGTGCCAGCAGTTTTCAGGGACTGGATGGGGCCAACGTCCTGACTTTC
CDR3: CASSFQGLDGANVLTF

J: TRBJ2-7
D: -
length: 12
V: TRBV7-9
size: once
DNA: TGTGCCAGCAGCTTGGGACGTTACGAGCAGTACTTC
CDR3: CASSLGRYEQYF

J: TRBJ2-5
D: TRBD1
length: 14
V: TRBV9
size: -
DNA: TGTGCCAGCAGCGTCGACAGGGGCCAAGAGACCCAGTACTTC
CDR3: CASSVDRGQETQYF

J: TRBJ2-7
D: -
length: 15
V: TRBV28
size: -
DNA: TGTGCCAGCTATCGTCCTGTTGGCAGGGGCGGGGAGCAGTACTTC
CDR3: CASYRPVGRGGEQYF

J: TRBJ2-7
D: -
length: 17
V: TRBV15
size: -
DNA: TGTGCCACCAGCAGAGATATTGGACAGCTGGTCACCTACGAGCAGTACTTC
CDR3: CATSRDIGQLVTYEQYF

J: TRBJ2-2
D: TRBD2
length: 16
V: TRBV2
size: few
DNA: TGTGCCAGCACCCGAGAAGCGGGGGCGAACACCGGGGAGCTGTTTTTT
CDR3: CASTREAGANTGELFF

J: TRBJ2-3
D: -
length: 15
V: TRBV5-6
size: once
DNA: TGTGCCAGCAGCTTGCTCGATCTGGCGGCAGATACGCAGTATTTT
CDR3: CASSLLDLAADTQYF

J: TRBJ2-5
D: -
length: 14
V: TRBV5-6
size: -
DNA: TGTGCCAGCAGCAGAGGGGTATATCAAGAGACCCAGTACTTC
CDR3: CASSRGVYQETQYF

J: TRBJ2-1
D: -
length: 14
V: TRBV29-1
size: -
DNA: TGCAGCGTTGAGCGGGGAAGCTCCTACAATGAGCAGTTCTTC
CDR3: CSVERGSSYNEQFF

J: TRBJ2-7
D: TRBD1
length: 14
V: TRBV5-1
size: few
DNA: TGCGCCAGCAGCCGGGACAGGAGCTCCTACGAGCAGTACTTC
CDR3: CASSRDRSSYEQYF

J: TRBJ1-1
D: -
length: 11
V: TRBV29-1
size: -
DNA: TGCAGCGTTGAACGGCGGTCTGAAGCTTTCTTT
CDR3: CSVERRSEAFF

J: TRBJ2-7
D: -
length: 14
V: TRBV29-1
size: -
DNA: TGCAGCGTTGAAAGTAGCGAAAGGCCCTACGAGCAGTACTTC
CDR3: CSVESSERPYEQYF

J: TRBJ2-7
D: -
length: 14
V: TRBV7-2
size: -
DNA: TGTGCCAGCAGGGTGAGGCAGGGCACCTACGAGCAGTACTTC
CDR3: CASRVRQGTYEQYF

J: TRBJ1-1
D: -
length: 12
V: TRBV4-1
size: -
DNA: TGCGCCAGCAGCCAAGACAGGTTTGAAGCTTTCTTT
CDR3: CASSQDRFEAFF

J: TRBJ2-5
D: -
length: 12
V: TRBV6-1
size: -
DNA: TGTGCCAGCATGGCAGGTCAAGAGACCCAGTACTTC
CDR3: CASMAGQETQYF

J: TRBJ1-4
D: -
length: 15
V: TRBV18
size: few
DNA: TGTGCCAGCTCACCACCGGGACAAACTAATGAAAAACTGTTTTTT
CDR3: CASSPPGQTNEKLFF

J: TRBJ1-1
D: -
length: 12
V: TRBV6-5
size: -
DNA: TGTGCCAGCAGTTCCCCGCCGGGAGTAGCTTTCTTT
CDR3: CASSSPPGVAFF

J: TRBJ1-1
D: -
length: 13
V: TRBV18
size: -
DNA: TGTGCCAGCTCAGCCGACAGGAACACTGAAGCTTTCTTT
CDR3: CASSADRNTEAFF

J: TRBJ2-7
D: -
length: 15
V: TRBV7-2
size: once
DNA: TGTGCCAGCAGCTCATGGACGGCGCGGAGGTACGAGCAGTACTTC
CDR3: CASSSWTARRYEQYF

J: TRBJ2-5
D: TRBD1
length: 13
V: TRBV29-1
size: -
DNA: TGCAGCGCCCGGGACAGACGACAAGAGACCCAGTACTTC
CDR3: CSARDRRQETQYF

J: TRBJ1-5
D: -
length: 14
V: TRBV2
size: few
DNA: TGTGCCACCGGGAGCGAGGGGGTAAATCAGCCCCAGCATTTT
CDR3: CATGSEGVNQPQHF

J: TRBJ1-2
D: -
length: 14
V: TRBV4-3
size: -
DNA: TGCGCCAGCAGCCAAGACAACATTAACTATGGCTACACCTTC
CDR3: CASSQDNINYGYTF

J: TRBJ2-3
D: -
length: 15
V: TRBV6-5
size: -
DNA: TGTGCCAGCAGTTACTCCGGCCGAAACACAGATACGCAGTATTTT
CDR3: CASSYSGRNTDTQYF

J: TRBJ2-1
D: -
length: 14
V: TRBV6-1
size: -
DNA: TGTGCCAGCTTGAAGGGAGGCGCCTACAATGAGCAGTTCTTC
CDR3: CASLKGGAYNEQFF

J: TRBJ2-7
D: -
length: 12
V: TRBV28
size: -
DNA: TGTGCCAGCAGTTTATTCGGACCTTTGAGCTACTTC
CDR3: CASSLFGPLSYF

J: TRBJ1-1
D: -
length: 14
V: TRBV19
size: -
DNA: TGTGCCAGTAGTATTTACGTCGAGAACACTGAAGCTTTCTTT
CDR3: CASSIYVENTEAFF

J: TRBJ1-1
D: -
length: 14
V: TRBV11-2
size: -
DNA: TGTGCCAGCAGCTTAGATCGTTGGAGCACTGAAGCTTTCTTT
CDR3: CASSLDRWSTEAFF

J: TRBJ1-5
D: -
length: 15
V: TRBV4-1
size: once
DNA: TGCGCCAGCAGCCAAGCCGGGAGGGGAGATCAGCCCCAGCATTTT
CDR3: CASSQAGRGDQPQHF

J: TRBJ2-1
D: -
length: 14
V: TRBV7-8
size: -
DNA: TGTGCCAGCAGTTCGGATGCGTATATGAATGAGCAGTTCTTC
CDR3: CASSSDAYMNEQFF

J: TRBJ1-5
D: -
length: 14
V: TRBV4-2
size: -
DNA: TGTGCCAGCAGCCAGGGAGATAGCAATCAGCCCCAGCATTTT
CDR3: CASSQGDSNQPQHF

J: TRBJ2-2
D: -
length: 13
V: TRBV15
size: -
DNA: TGTGCCACCAGCAGATCAGGTCCCGGGGAGCTGTTTTTT
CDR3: CATSRSGPGELFF

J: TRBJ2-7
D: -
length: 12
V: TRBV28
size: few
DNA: TGTGCCAGCAGAGTCCACGGGGGCGAGCAGTACTTC
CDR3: CASRVHGGEQYF

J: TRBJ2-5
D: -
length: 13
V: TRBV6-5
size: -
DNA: TGTGCCAGCAGCCTTCGGCCCCGGGAGACCCAGTACTTC
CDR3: CASSLRPRETQYF

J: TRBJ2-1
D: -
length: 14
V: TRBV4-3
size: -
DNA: TGCGCCAGCAGCCAAGATGGGGGGTACAATGAGCAGTTCTTC
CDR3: CASSQDGGYNEQFF

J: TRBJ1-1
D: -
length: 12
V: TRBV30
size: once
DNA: TGTGCCTGGGACAGGTCGAACACTGAAGCTTTCTTT
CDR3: CAWDRSNTEAFF

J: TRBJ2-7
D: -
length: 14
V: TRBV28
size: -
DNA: TGTGCCAGCAGTTTGTCAAGGGTAGTCGACGAGCAGTACTTC
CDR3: CASSLSRVVDEQYF

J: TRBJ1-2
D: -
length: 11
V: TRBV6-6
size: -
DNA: TGTGCCAGCAGGGACGACTCTGTTTACACCTTC
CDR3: CASRDDSVYTF

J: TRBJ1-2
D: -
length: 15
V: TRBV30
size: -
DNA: TGTGCCTGGAGTGTGCGAGGGGTGGTGAGCTATGGCTACACCTTC
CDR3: CAWSVRGVVSYGYTF

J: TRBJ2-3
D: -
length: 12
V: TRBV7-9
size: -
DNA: TGTGCCAGCAAAGGGGGGGCAGATACGCAGTATTTT
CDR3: CASKGGADTQYF

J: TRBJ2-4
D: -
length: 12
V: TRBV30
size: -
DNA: TGTGCCTGGAGGGAAATATCAGGGGCCGAGTACTTC
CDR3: CAWREISGAEYF

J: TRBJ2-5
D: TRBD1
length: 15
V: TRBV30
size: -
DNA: TGTGCCTGGAGTCGGGACAGGGGGGGAAAGGAGACCCAGTACTTC
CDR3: CAWSRDRGGKETQYF

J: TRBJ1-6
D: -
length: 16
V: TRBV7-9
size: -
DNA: TGTGCCAGCAGCCCCTCGGGAAGTTCGGGTAATTCACCCCTCCACTTT
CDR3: CASSPSGSSGNSPLHF

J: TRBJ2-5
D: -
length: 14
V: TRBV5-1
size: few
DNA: TGCGCCAGCAGCTTGGGCCTAGGAAAAGAGACCCAGTACTTC
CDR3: CASSLGLGKETQYF